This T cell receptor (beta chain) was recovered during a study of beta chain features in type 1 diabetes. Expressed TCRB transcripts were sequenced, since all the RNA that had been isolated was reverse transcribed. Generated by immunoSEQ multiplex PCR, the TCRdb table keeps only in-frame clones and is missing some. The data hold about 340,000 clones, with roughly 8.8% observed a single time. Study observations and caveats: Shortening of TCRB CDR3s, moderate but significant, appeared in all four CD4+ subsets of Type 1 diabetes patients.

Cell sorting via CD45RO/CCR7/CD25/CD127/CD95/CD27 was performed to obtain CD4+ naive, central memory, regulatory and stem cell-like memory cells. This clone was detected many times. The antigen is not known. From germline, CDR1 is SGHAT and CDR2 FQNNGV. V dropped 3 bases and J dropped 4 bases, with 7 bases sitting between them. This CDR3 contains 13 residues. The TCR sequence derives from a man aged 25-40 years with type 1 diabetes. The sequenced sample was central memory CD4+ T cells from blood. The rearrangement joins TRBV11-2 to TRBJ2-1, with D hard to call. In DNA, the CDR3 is TGTGCCAGCAGCTTCGGAGATTACAATGAGCAGTTCTTC. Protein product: CASSFGDYNEQFF.